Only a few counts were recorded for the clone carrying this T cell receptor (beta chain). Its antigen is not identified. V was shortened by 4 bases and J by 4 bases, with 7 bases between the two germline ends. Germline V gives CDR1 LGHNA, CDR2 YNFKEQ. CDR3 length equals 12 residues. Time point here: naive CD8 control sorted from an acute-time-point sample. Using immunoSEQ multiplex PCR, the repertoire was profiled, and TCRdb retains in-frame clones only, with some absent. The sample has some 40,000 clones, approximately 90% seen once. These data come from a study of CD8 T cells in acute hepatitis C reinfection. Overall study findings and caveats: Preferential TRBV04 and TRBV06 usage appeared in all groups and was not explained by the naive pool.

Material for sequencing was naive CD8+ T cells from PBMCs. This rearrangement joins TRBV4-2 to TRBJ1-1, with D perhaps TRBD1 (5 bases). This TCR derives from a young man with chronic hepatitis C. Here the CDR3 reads CASSPGGTEAFF. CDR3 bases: TGTGCCAGCAGCCCCGGGGGCACTGAAGCTTTCTTT.